These 13 T cell receptor beta chains came from one sample sequenced in a study of T cells in Graves' hyperthyroidism and ophthalmopathy. Amplification of TCR beta CDR3 regions used RNA as the template. When the TCR CDR3 underwent first-round RT-PCR, the HTBI primer set was used. One entry per CDR3 protein, called by TCRdb with MiXCR from the multiplex PCR reads. The data show under 350,000 distinct CDR3 sequences, with approximately 22% seen just once and roughly 52% held by the top ten. Sequencing was carried out using blood. Receptors were obtained from a woman between 45 and 60 years old with Graves' hyperthyroidism.

With respect to this clonotype: A much larger clone sits a single nucleotide away, making a read error possible. Lacking the conserved final phenylalanine or tryptophan, this CDR3 likely reflects a read error. This chain uses TRBV28 with TRBJ2-7; TRBD1 matches 8 bases. The CDR3 has 14 amino acids. Per germline, CDR1 MDHEN and CDR2 SYDVKM. Germline trimming cut 5 bases from V and 4 bases from J; bases unmatched to any gene: 7. CDR3 sequence: CASSIGQGTYEQYL. The CDR3 DNA reads TGTGCCAGCAGTATCGGACAGGGAACATACGAGCAGTACTTG.

This clonotype was observed many times. The chain recombines TRBV20-1 with TRBJ2-3; D unclear. Between the trimmed V and J ends, which lost 6 bases and 3 bases, there was a span of 7 bases. The CDR3 is made up of 11 amino acids. Germline CDR1 reads DFQATT; CDR2 reads SNEGSKA (reference sequence). The CDR3, as DNA: TGCAGTGCGTCCCTTACAGATACGCAGTATTTT. As protein: CSASLTDTQYF.

In its sample, this clonotype was seen a few times. V is TRBV6-1 and J is TRBJ2-3; 8 positions agree with TRBD2. The CDR3 loop spans 17 amino acids. V was clipped by 2 bases and J by 6 bases; unmatched bases: 13. Germline V gene lookup returns CDR1 MNHNS and CDR2 SASEGT. CDR3 sequence reads: CASSETRGGGVRDTQYF. Here the CDR3 DNA reads TGTGCCAGCAGTGAAACCCGGGGGGGCGGGGTGAGGGATACGCAGTATTTT.

This clonotype was seen many times. The junction does not match germline at one end; this may be a read error. This sequence joins TRBV3-1 and TRBJ2-2; the D gene is possibly TRBD1 (6 bases). This CDR3 contains 15 residues. Germline assignment: CDR1 LGHDT and CDR2 YNNKEL (reference sequence). The CDR3 loop is CASRQGQSNTGELFF. The CDR3 DNA reads TGTGCCAGCAGACAAGGACAGTCGAACACCGGGGAGCTGTTTTTT. The full variable domain, with the rest looked up from reference TRBV3-1 and TRBJ2-2, is DTAVSQTPKYLVTQMGNDKSIKCEQNLGHDTMYWYKQDSKKFLKIMFSYNNKELIINETVPNRFSPKSPDKAHLNLHINSLELGDSAVYFCASRQGQSNTGELFFGEGSRLTVL.

This clonotype was seen repeatedly, ten times or more. The chain carries TRBV5-1 and TRBJ2-1; 8 bases are a match to TRBD1. The CDR3 length is 16 residues. Germline CDR1 SGHRS, CDR2 YFSETQ. Germline trimming cut 4 bases from V and 7 bases from J; bases unmatched to any gene: 13. The CDR3 here is CASSTDRQGRFNEQFF. In nucleotides, the CDR3 is TGCGCCAGCAGCACCGACCGACAGGGGCGGTTTAATGAGCAGTTCTTC.

This clonotype was counted ten times or more. The V call is TRBV20-1, the J call TRBJ2-7, with 8 bases that match TRBD2. V shed 0 bases, J shed 3 bases, and the junction held 1 base outside the gene matches. Germline CDR1 DFQATT, CDR2 SNEGSKA (reference sequence). The CDR3 has 13 amino acids. CDR3 region: CSAREGTSYEQYF. The CDR3 coding sequence is TGCAGTGCTAGAGAAGGGACTAGCTACGAGCAGTACTTC.

This clonotype was picked up a small number of times. CDR3 in DNA: TGTGCCAGCAGCCTACGACAGACAGATGGCTACACCTTC. It translates to CASSLRQTDGYTF. The rearrangement links TRBV5-5 to TRBJ1-2, with a possible D match to TRBD1 (5 bases). Germline V gene data show CDR1 as SGHKS and CDR2 as YYEKEE (reference sequence). Trimming left V 4 bases short and J 6 bases short, with 13 bases between. This CDR3 has 13 amino acids.

The CDR3 nucleotides read TGTGCCATCAGTGTAACCACCGGCACCGGGGAGCTGTTTTTT. Encoded protein: CAISVTTGTGELFF. This sequence joins TRBV10-3 and TRBJ2-2, with D unclear. CDR1 ENHRY and CDR2 SYGVKD come from the germline V gene. Trimming stripped 4 bases from V and 4 bases from J, with 10 bases between. CDR3 length: 14 residues.

Ten or more counts support this clonotype. The V call is TRBV18, the J call TRBJ2-7, with 10 bases matching TRBD2. J lost 3 bases, V lost 3 bases, and 2 bases had no gene match. This CDR3 spans 14 amino acids. In germline, CDR1 is KGHSH, CDR2 LQKENI. The CDR3 loop reads CASSPASGSYEQYF. The CDR3, as DNA: TGTGCCAGCTCACCGGCTAGCGGGAGCTACGAGCAGTACTTC.

This clonotype was seen ten or more times. The chain is built from TRBV12-3 or TRBV12-4 and TRBJ2-1; 8 bases are a match to TRBD2. V lost 11 bases, J lost 1 base, and 22 bases stayed unmatched. This CDR3 is 19 amino acids long. The CDR3 protein is CALGRQPLKLAGSYNEQFF. CDR3 nucleotide sequence: TGTGCCCTCGGACGGCAACCACTTAAGTTAGCGGGATCCTACAATGAGCAGTTCTTC.

V gene TRBV2 combines with J gene TRBJ1-1; 7 nucleotides agree with TRBD1. This CDR3 has 16 amino acids. V shed 7 bases, J shed 8 bases, and the junction held 19 bases outside the gene matches. Germline CDR1 and CDR2: SNHLY and FYNNEI. CDR3: CASKPDSPTGTLEAFF. The DNA for the CDR3 is TGTGCCAGCAAACCGGACAGCCCGACAGGGACGTTGGAAGCTTTCTTT.

This clonotype was recorded only once. A much more abundant neighbour one base away suggests this may be a read error. The CDR3 DNA follows: TGTGCCAGCAGCCTCCAGACTAGCGAGGACACAGATACGCAGTATTTT. Translation gives CASSLQTSEDTDTQYF. V and J are TRBV7-6 and TRBJ2-3; 8 bases are a match to TRBD2. There are 16 residues in the CDR3. CDR1 and CDR2 (germline): SGHVS, FNYEAQ. V shed 5 bases, J shed 2 bases, and the junction held 9 bases outside the gene matches.

DNA of the CDR3: TGTGCCAGCTCACTGGCGGGGGACTACTATGGCTACACCTTC. Amino acid sequence: CASSLAGDYYGYTF. The V gene is TRBV18, the J gene TRBJ1-2, with a tentative D call TRBD1 (5 bases). The CDR3 consists of 14 residues. V shed 4 bases and J shed 3 bases, with 12 bases lying between them. Germline values: CDR1 KGHSH, CDR2 LQKENI.